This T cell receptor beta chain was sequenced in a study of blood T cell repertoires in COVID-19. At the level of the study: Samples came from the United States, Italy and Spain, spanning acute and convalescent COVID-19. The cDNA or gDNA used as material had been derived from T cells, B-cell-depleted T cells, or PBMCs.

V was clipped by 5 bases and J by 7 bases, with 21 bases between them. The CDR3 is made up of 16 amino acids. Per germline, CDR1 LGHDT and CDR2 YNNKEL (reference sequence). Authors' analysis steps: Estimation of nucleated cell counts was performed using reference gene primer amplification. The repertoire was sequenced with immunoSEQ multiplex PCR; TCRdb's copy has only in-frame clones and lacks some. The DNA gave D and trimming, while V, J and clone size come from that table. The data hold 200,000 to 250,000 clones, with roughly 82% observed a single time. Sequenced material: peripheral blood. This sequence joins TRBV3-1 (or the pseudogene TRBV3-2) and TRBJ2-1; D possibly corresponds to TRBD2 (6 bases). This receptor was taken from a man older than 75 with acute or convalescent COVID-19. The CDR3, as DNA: TGTGCCAGCAGCACCCGGGGAGGTGACCGCTGGAATGAGCAGTTCTTC. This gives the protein CASSTRGGDRWNEQFF.